This T cell receptor beta chain was sequenced in a study of TIL therapy for anti-PD-1-resistant metastatic lung cancer. At the level of the study: Most patients had lung adenocarcinoma.

Time point noted: pre-treatment sample, taken before nivolumab and TIL therapy. V lost 4 bases and J 3 bases, leaving 10 bases between the germline ends. The CDR3 sequence is 13 residues long. Germline V gives CDR1 LGHNA, CDR2 YSLEER. About this clone: Its antigen is unknown.

Study conclusions and caveats: After infusion, TIL clonotypes partly replaced peripheral T cells and declined over months.

The libraries were made with immunoSEQ v3. Using immunoSEQ multiplex PCR, the repertoire was profiled, and TCRdb retains in-frame clones only, with some absent. The sample carries about 19,000 clones, about 79% recorded once. The material was blood, obtained at baseline. V gene TRBV4-3 combines with J gene TRBJ2-7; tentatively, D is TRBD2 (5 bases). The source of this sequence is a person aged 25 to 85 with non-small cell lung cancer. The CDR3 DNA reads as TGCGCCAGCAGCCCCGACTATAACTACGAGCAGTACTTC. It codes for CASSPDYNYEQYF.